This T cell receptor (beta chain) was sequenced in a study of blood T cell repertoires in COVID-19. Study background: Researchers got acute and convalescent COVID-19 samples from the United States, Italy and Spain. PBMCs, B-cell-depleted T cells, or T cells were the source of the cDNA or gDNA that made up the material.

The repertoire was sequenced with immunoSEQ multiplex PCR; TCRdb's copy has only in-frame clones and lacks some. Of a few hundred thousand clones in the sample, about 85% are singletons; the top ten hold roughly 2%. Germline trimming cut 5 bases from V and 6 bases from J; bases unmatched to any gene: 11. The CDR3 spans 17 residues. CDR1 and CDR2 from the germline V gene are PRHDT and FYEKMQ (reference sequence). This chain links TRBV13 with TRBJ2-2; 11 bases map to TRBD2. The sequencing sample was made of peripheral blood. The sequence derives from a man younger than 40 who had recovered from COVID-19. The CDR3: CASSVGLAGIMAGELFF. In DNA form, the CDR3 reads TGTGCCAGCAGCGTTGGACTAGCGGGTATAATGGCCGGGGAGCTGTTTTTT.